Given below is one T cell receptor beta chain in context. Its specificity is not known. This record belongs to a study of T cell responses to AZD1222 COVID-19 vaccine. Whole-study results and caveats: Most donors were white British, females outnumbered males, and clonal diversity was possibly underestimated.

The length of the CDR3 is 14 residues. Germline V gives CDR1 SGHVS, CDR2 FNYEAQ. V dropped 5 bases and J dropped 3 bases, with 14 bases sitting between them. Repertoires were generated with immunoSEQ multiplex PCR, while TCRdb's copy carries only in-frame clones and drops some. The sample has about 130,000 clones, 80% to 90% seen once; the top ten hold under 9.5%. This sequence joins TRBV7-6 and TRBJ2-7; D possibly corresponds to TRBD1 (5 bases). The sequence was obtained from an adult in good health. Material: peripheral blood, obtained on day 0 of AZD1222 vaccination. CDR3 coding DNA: TGTGCCAGCAGCCGTGCAGGGCGGAACTACGAGCAGTACTTC. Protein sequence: CASSRAGRNYEQYF.